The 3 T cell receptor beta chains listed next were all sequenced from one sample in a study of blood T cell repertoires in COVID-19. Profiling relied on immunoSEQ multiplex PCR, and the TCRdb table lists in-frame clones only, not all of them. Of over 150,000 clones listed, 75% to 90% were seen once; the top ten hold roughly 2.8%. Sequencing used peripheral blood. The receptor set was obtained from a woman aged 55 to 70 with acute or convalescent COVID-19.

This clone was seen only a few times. In DNA, the CDR3 is TGTGCCAGTAGTATAAGACAGGGCGGTTCACCCCTCCACTTT. Protein sequence: CASSIRQGGSPLHF. V and J are TRBV19 and TRBJ1-6; 7 bases match TRBD1. This CDR3 contains 14 residues. V lost 2 bases to trimming and J lost 9 bases; unmatched junction nucleotides: 4. Germline CDR1 and CDR2: LNHDA and SQIVND (reference sequence).

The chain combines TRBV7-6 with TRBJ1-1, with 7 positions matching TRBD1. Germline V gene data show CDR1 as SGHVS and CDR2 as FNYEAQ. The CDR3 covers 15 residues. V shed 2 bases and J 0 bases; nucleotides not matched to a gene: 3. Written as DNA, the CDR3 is TGTGCCAGCAGCTTATCGGGACAGATGAACACTGAAGCTTTCTTT. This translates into CASSLSGQMNTEAFF.

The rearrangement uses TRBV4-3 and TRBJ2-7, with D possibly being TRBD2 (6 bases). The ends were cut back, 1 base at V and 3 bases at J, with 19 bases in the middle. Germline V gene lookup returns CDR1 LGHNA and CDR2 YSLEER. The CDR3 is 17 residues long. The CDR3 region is CASSQAPEGWGDYEQYF. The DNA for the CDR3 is TGCGCCAGCAGCCAAGCTCCCGAGGGCTGGGGGGACTACGAGCAGTACTTC.